These 25 T cell receptor beta chains were sequenced from one sample in a study of breast tumors, draining lymph nodes, adjacent tissues. TCRdb recomputed calls from the multiplex PCR reads with MiXCR, one row per CDR3 protein. The sample has approximately 150,000 distinct CDR3 sequences, 30% to 35% seen once. The lymph nodes were axillary draining lymph nodes from breast cancer patients. The specimen was axillary lymph node tissue. These receptors were taken from a female donor with breast cancer. Some clones in this sample may be carry-over from other donors' samples.

This clonotype appeared many times. The gene calls are TRBV5-6 and TRBJ2-7; D is unclear. This CDR3 comprises 13 residues. Germline assignment: CDR1 SGHDT and CDR2 YYEEEE. Deletions cut 1 base from V and 2 bases from J, with 7 bases between. The CDR3: CASSLSGAYEQYF. The CDR3 nucleotides are TGTGCCAGCAGCTTGTCAGGAGCCTACGAGCAGTACTTC. The whole variable domain, remainder taken from reference TRBV5-6 and TRBJ2-7, is DAGVTQSPTHLIKTRGQQVTLRCSPKSGHDTVSWYQQALGQGPQFIFQYYEEEERQRGNFPDRFSGHQFPNYSSELNVNALLLGDSALYLCASSLSGAYEQYFGPGTRLTVT.

This clonotype appeared many times. The J gene is TRBJ2-1, the V gene TRBV27; TRBD1 might be the D (6 bases). Trimming cost V 3 bases and J 0 bases, with 12 bases left between them. The CDR3 covers 16 residues. CDR1 and CDR2 from the germline V gene are MNHEY and SMNVEV (reference sequence). The CDR3 is CASSFWTASSYNEQFF. The CDR3 nucleotides read TGTGCCAGCAGTTTTTGGACAGCCAGCTCCTACAATGAGCAGTTCTTC.

With respect to this clonotype: The junction shows a germline mismatch at one end, possibly a read error. V gene TRBV14 combines with J gene TRBJ1-3, with no clear D. The CDR3 covers 14 residues. Germline CDR1 SGHDN, CDR2 FVKESK. The CDR3 coding sequence is TGCGCCAGCAGTAGAAGGGCGGCTGGAAACACCATATATTTT. It yields the protein CASSRRAAGNTIYF.

Ten or more counts support this clonotype. CDR3 sequence reads: CASSYVGAGNQPQHF. As DNA, the CDR3 is TGTGCCAGCAGTTACGTCGGGGCCGGAAATCAGCCCCAGCATTTT. This chain links TRBV6-6 with TRBJ1-5; tentatively, D is TRBD1 (5 bases). Germline loops: CDR1 MNHNY, CDR2 SVGAGI (reference sequence). V was cut by 2 bases and J by 4 bases, with 12 bases left in between. The CDR3 has 15 residues.

This clonotype was found many times. The chain has TRBV7-2 and TRBJ1-3, with 7 nucleotides matching TRBD1. The CDR3 spans 11 residues. V gave up 3 bases and J gave up 14 bases; unmatched junction bases: 4. Looked up from germline, CDR1 is SGHTA and CDR2 is FQGNSA. The CDR3 nucleotides read TGTGCCAGCAGCTTTAACCAGGGGGTATATTTT. Its translation: CASSFNQGVYF. The full variable domain, completed using reference TRBV7-2 and TRBJ1-3, is GAGVSQSPSNKVTEKGKDVELRCDPISGHTALYWYRQSLGQGLEFLIYFQGNSAPDKSGLPSDRFSAERTGGSVSTLTIQRTQQEDSAVYLCASSFNQGVYFGEGSWLTVV.

This clonotype was seen many times. This chain's CDR3 is CASSQGIAGGFSSTDTQYF. CDR3 nucleotide sequence: TGTGCCAGCAGCCAAGGTATAGCGGGGGGATTTTCTAGCACAGATACGCAGTATTTT. J is TRBJ2-3 and V is TRBV4-2; 10 positions match TRBD2. The ends lost 1 base at V and 0 bases at J; junction bases unmatched: 10. Germline loops: CDR1 LGHNA, CDR2 YNFKEQ. This CDR3 has 19 residues.

This clonotype has only one observation. This may arise from a read error, as a much more abundant clone is one base away. CDR3 in DNA: TGTGCCAGCAGCCCAGCGTCGTCGCCCCGGCATTTT. This codes for CASSPASSPRHF. V is TRBV28 and J is TRBJ1-5; D call uncertain. From germline, CDR1 is MDHEN and CDR2 SYDVKM. This CDR3 comprises 12 residues.

On this clonotype: This may stem from a read error, because a much larger clone lies one nucleotide away. The V gene is TRBV7-2, the J gene TRBJ2-5; no definite D call. The V gene's germline CDR1 is SGHTA and CDR2 FQGNSA. The CDR3 length is 13 residues. V gave up 1 base and J gave up 5 bases, with 8 bases separating them. CDR3 nucleotide sequence: TGTGCCAGCAGCTTAGGGGCGAGGGAGACCCAGTACTTC. Amino acids: CASSLGARETQYF.

This clonotype was observed a few times. Possible read error: a much larger clone is one base away. The chain has TRBV6-6 and TRBJ1-5; 9 bases fit TRBD1. The V and J ends lost 6 bases and 4 bases, in that order; junction bases with no gene match: 7. Per germline, CDR1 MNHNY and CDR2 SVGAGI (reference sequence). This CDR3 contains 15 residues. CDR3 bases: TGTGCCAGCAGGCGTGGGACAGGGAGTAATCAGCCCCAGCATTTT. Protein sequence: CASRRGTGSNQPQHF.

This clonotype was counted many times. The chain joins TRBV9 to TRBJ1-3, with D hard to call. CDR1 is SGDLS and CDR2 is YYNGEE in the germline V gene. This CDR3 has 13 amino acids. V was shortened by 3 bases and J by 4 bases, with 8 bases between the two germline ends. DNA of the CDR3: TGTGCCAGCAGCGACGGATCCGGAAACACCATATATTTT. As protein: CASSDGSGNTIYF.

This clonotype was seen a few times. The rearrangement joins TRBV11-2 to TRBJ2-3; D not resolved. V lost 0 bases to trimming and J lost 0 bases, with 19 bases between them. CDR3 length: 19 amino acids. Germline values: CDR1 SGHAT, CDR2 FQNNGV. In nucleotides, the CDR3 is TGTGCCAGCAGCTTAGATTGGGCGGCAGTCCTCGGGAGCACAGATACGCAGTATTTT. Translated, it gives CASSLDWAAVLGSTDTQYF.

The rearrangement joins TRBV30 to TRBJ2-7; TRBD1 is a possible D gene (6 bases). The V gene lost 2 bases and the J gene lost 4 bases, with 12 bases spanning the gap. Germline loops: CDR1 GTSNPN, CDR2 SVGIG (reference sequence). The CDR3 is made up of 13 amino acids. As DNA, the CDR3 is TGTGCCTGGAGTATCGGGACAATGTACGAGCAGTACTTC. It is translated as CAWSIGTMYEQYF.

A few counts support this clonotype. This chain joins TRBV28 and TRBJ1-2, with a possible D match to TRBD1 (6 bases). Trimming removed 7 bases from V and 5 bases from J, with 20 bases in between. Germline CDR1 MDHEN, CDR2 SYDVKM. CDR3 length equals 15 residues. The CDR3 sequence is CASNPRGRSNYGYTF. The CDR3 DNA reads TGTGCCAGCAACCCGCGGGGGCGCTCGAATTATGGCTACACCTTC.

This clonotype occurred many times. A much more abundant neighbour one base away suggests this may be a read error. This chain links TRBV7-9 with TRBJ2-5; D is possibly TRBD1 or TRBD2 (5 bases each). CDR3 length equals 12 residues. CDR1 and CDR2 (germline): SEHNR, FQNEAQ (reference sequence). The CDR3 reads CASSPEEGPLTF. CDR3 DNA: TGTGCCAGCAGCCCCGAAGAGGGACCACTAACCTTC.

The rearrangement joins TRBV5-6 to TRBJ2-7, with D tentatively TRBD1 (5 bases). The germline CDR1 and CDR2 sequences are SGHDT and YYEEEE. The V and J ends lost 4 bases and 5 bases respectively, with 13 bases between them. The CDR3 totals 13 residues. Written as DNA, the CDR3 is TGTGCCAGCAGCCCGACAGTTCACCACGAGCAGTACGTC. Its translation is CASSPTVHHEQYV.

The CDR3 nucleotides read TGTGCCAGCAGCTACAGGACAGCCTTCTATGGCTACACCTTC. This sequence encodes CASSYRTAFYGYTF. The chain employs TRBV2 and TRBJ1-2, with D perhaps matching TRBD1 (6 bases). V was trimmed by 6 bases and J by 4 bases, leaving 15 bases between them. Germline lookup yields CDR1 SNHLY and CDR2 FYNNEI. The CDR3 spans 14 residues.

This clonotype was observed many times. This chain connects TRBV20-1 to TRBJ2-2; D ambiguous. Germline-derived CDR1 and CDR2 are DFQATT and SNEGSKA (reference sequence). The CDR3 contains 12 residues. The V end was cut by 5 bases, the J end by 0 bases, with 4 bases between. CDR3 residues: CSACSNTGELFF. CDR3 nucleotides: TGCAGTGCTTGTTCGAACACCGGGGAGCTGTTTTTT.

The table lists this clonotype with many counts. The junction departs from germline at one end; a sequencing error may be responsible. The V gene is TRBV6-6, the J gene TRBJ2-7; D might be TRBD1 (5 bases). Germline CDR1 and CDR2: MNHNY and SVGAGI (reference sequence). CDR3 size: 16 residues. In DNA form, the CDR3 reads TGTGCCAGCAGTCACTCGAGAGGTCAGGGAAGCCACGAGCAGTACTTC. Protein product: CASSHSRGQGSHEQYF.

This clonotype was picked up many times. V gene TRBV30 combines with J gene TRBJ2-5; D may be TRBD2 (5 bases). V lost 2 bases and J lost 4, with 11 bases in between. The CDR3 is made up of 13 amino acids. CDR1 and CDR2 (germline): GTSNPN, SVGIG (reference sequence). CDR3 residues: CAWSSPAGETQYF. The CDR3 region has the DNA TGTGCCTGGAGTTCCCCCGCGGGAGAGACCCAGTACTTC.

This clonotype was recorded a few times. This sequence joins TRBV7-9 and TRBJ2-4; D gene unclear. CDR3 length equals 14 residues. V was cut by 2 bases and J by 0 bases, with 5 bases left in between. Germline V CDR1 and CDR2: SEHNR, FQNEAQ (reference sequence). In DNA form, the CDR3 reads TGTGCCAGCAGCTTAAGCCTAGCCAAAAACATTCAGTACTTC. This sequence encodes CASSLSLAKNIQYF. The full variable domain, completed using reference TRBV7-9 and TRBJ2-4, is DTGVSQNPRHKITKRGQNVTFRCDPISEHNRLYWYRQTLGQGPEFLTYFQNEAQLEKSRLLSDRFSAERPKGSFSTLEIQRTEQGDSAMYLCASSLSLAKNIQYFGAGTRLSVL.

A word on this clonotype: At one boundary the junction diverges from the germline segment, which might be a read error. The genes are TRBV5-1 and TRBJ1-6, with D possibly TRBD1 on 5 matching bases. This CDR3 contains 15 residues. Germline-derived CDR1 and CDR2 are SGHRS and YFSETQ. CDR3 region: CAGSLTSQGGSPLHF. As DNA, the CDR3 is TGCGCCGGCAGCCTGACGAGCCAGGGAGGCTCACCCCTCCACTTT.

This clonotype was picked up many times. The gene calls are TRBV9 and TRBJ2-2; D unresolved. Germline loops: CDR1 SGDLS, CDR2 YYNGEE. The CDR3 length is 14 residues. V lost 0 bases and J 2 bases, leaving 5 bases between the germline ends. In nucleotides, the CDR3 is TGTGCCAGCAGCGTAGAAGGCAACACCGGGGAGCTGTTTTTT. Protein: CASSVEGNTGELFF.

This clonotype was seen many times. CDR3 protein: CASSVSLVEPQHF. The CDR3 region has the DNA TGTGCCAGCAGTGTATCGCTGGTAGAGCCCCAGCATTTT. The chain has TRBV6-1 and TRBJ1-5; D not resolved. The CDR3 runs 13 residues. Trimming pared 4 bases from V and 8 bases from J, leaving 12 bases between. Germline-derived CDR1 and CDR2 are MNHNS and SASEGT.

Many counts were recorded for this clonotype. The genes are TRBV5-6 and TRBJ2-1; D is possibly TRBD1 or TRBD2 (5 bases each). The CDR3 extends over 15 amino acids. Germline CDR1 and CDR2: SGHDT and YYEEEE. Between the trimmed V and J ends, which lost 4 bases and 7 bases, there was a span of 18 bases. The CDR3 nucleotides read TGTGCCAGCAGCGGTGGGGGTGCTCCGTGGAATGAGCAGTTCTTC. Its translation: CASSGGGAPWNEQFF.

As for this clonotype: One junction end does not reproduce the germline sequence, and a read error may be involved. The V and J genes are TRBV6-5 and TRBJ1-6; possibly TRBD1 for D (6 bases). Germline V gene data show CDR1 as MNHEY and CDR2 as SVGAGI. CDR3 length: 15 residues. CDR3 amino acids: CASSHSQGSSSPLHF. CDR3 DNA sequence: TGTGCCAGCAGTCACTCGCAGGGGAGTAGTTCACCCCTCCACTTT.